The 27 T cell receptor beta chains given below trace back to one sample, sequenced in a study of cytomegalovirus exposure and HLA in healthy donors. PCR used 60 Vbeta primers and 13 Jbeta primers. Sequencing was performed with immunoSEQ multiplex PCR; in TCRdb, only in-frame clones are kept and a portion is missing. This sample has 200,000 to 250,000 clones; about three quarters occur once, and the top ten carry less than 20%. Sequencing was performed on PBMCs. Receptors originate from a man aged 35 to 55 in good health and CMV-seronegative.

As concerns this clone: The same CDR3 arises from other DNA sequences in this sample as well. The V and J genes are TRBV5-1 and TRBJ1-5; D is unresolved. CDR3 size: 13 residues. Looked up from germline, CDR1 is SGHRS and CDR2 is YFSETQ. V lost 1 base and J 6 bases, leaving 8 bases between the germline ends. The CDR3 sequence: CASSLRGSQPQHF. CDR3 in DNA: TGCGCCAGCAGCTTGCGGGGTAGTCAGCCCCAGCATTTT.

The rearrangement uses TRBV28 and TRBJ2-3; possibly TRBD2 for D (5 bases). The CDR3 runs 15 residues. Trimming removed 4 bases from V and 3 bases from J, with 14 bases in between. Germline CDR1 MDHEN, CDR2 SYDVKM. The CDR3 DNA reads as TGTGCCAGCAGTTCAACTAGTAAGCGGACAGATACGCAGTATTTT. Translated: CASSSTSKRTDTQYF.

The V and J genes are TRBV4-3 and TRBJ1-5; D unclear. V lost 2 bases and J lost 4, with 12 bases in between. CDR1 LGHNA and CDR2 YSLEER come from the germline V gene. There are 15 residues in the CDR3. CDR3 DNA: TGCGCCAGCAGCCAAACGGAGGGCCCTAATCAGCCCCAGCATTTT. It translates to CASSQTEGPNQPQHF.

The rearrangement uses TRBV27 and TRBJ2-7; 11 nucleotides match TRBD2. This CDR3 has 16 residues. With 1 base clipped from V and 6 bases from J, the junction kept 8 bases outside the gene matches. The V gene's germline CDR1 is MNHEY and CDR2 SMNVEV (reference sequence). The CDR3 nucleotides read TGTGCCAGCAGTTTATTTATTAGCGGGGGGGCCGCCGAGCAGTACTTC. Its protein is CASSLFISGGAAEQYF.

V and J are TRBV12-5 and TRBJ2-4; no firm D call. Trimming took off 3 bases at V and 13 bases at J, with 13 bases between the two ends. Germline lookup yields CDR1 LGHNT and CDR2 FRNRAP. There are 12 residues in the CDR3. The CDR3 region has the DNA TGTGCTAGTGGTTTCGTCGACACGATGCAGTACTTC. Translated: CASGFVDTMQYF. The whole variable domain, filled in from reference TRBV12-5 and TRBJ2-4, reads DARVTQTPRHKVTEMGQEVTMRCQPILGHNTVFWYRQTMMQGLELLAYFRNRAPLDDSGMPKDRFSAEMPDATLATLKIQPSEPRDSAVYFCASGFVDTMQYFGAGTRLSVL.

This clone has only one observation. The gene calls are TRBV20-1 and TRBJ1-2; D gene unclear. The CDR3 runs 11 residues. The germline V and J ends were trimmed by 3 bases and 3 bases, with 5 bases remaining between them. CDR1 is DFQATT and CDR2 is SNEGSKA in the germline V gene (reference sequence). The CDR3 bases are TGCAGTGCTAGGGCAGACTATGGCTACACCTTC. The encoded protein is CSARADYGYTF.

This rearrangement joins TRBV6-6 to TRBJ1-5; D is unclear. V dropped 6 bases and J dropped 11 bases, with 17 bases sitting between them. This CDR3 region has 13 residues. Germline CDR1 MNHNY, CDR2 SVGAGI (reference sequence). CDR3 sequence: CASSPGESRAQHF. The CDR3 DNA is TGTGCCAGCAGCCCCGGGGAGTCAAGGGCCCAGCATTTT.

As regards this clone: The junction departs from the called germline gene at one end, perhaps through a read error. The V call is TRBV7-9, the J call TRBJ2-6; possibly TRBD1 for D (6 bases). Germline assignment: CDR1 SEHNR and CDR2 FQNEAQ (reference sequence). This CDR3 spans 15 amino acids. The CDR3 nucleotides read TGTTCCAGCAGTTGGGGGCCTTCTGGGGCCAACGTCCTGACTTTC. This codes for CSSSWGPSGANVLTF.

V gene TRBV5-6 combines with J gene TRBJ1-1, with D unresolved. The length of the CDR3 is 15 residues. The germline V gene encodes CDR1 SGHDT and CDR2 YYEEEE. Trimming shortened V by 5 bases and J by 6 bases, and 20 bases separated the two germline ends. DNA of the CDR3: TGTGCCAGCAGACGGGAGGGTACGGGATCTGCTGAAGCTTTCTTT. Its protein product is CASRREGTGSAEAFF.

The V gene is TRBV6-5, the J gene TRBJ1-2; D perhaps matches TRBD1 (6 bases). This CDR3 has 14 amino acids. V was trimmed by 7 bases and J by 5 bases, leaving 17 bases between them. Germline values: CDR1 MNHEY, CDR2 SVGAGI. The chain's CDR3 is CASTRTGTGYGYTF. CDR3 DNA sequence: TGTGCCAGCACCCGAACAGGGACCGGGTATGGCTACACCTTC.

The V call is TRBV9, the J call TRBJ1-4; 11 bases are a match to TRBD1. The trim removed 1 base at V and 7 bases at J, leaving 6 bases unmatched. The germline gives CDR1 SGDLS, CDR2 YYNGEE. CDR3 length equals 16 residues. For the CDR3, the DNA is TGTGCCAGCAGCGTATCTGGAGGACAGGGGGCTGAAAAACTGTTTTTT. This gives the protein CASSVSGGQGAEKLFF.

This clone was recorded once. The chain employs TRBV30 and TRBJ2-4; D possibly corresponds to TRBD1 (6 bases). V was pared by 2 bases and J by 3 bases, with 14 bases between. The CDR3 spans 15 residues. CDR1 and CDR2 (germline): GTSNPN, SVGIG (reference sequence). The CDR3 nucleotides read TGTGCCTGGAGTAATGGACAGCCTAACAAAAACATTCAGTACTTC. Translation: CAWSNGQPNKNIQYF.

The J gene is TRBJ2-1, the V gene TRBV10-3; TRBD2 is a possible D gene (5 bases). The CDR3 is 11 residues long. Looked up from germline, CDR1 is ENHRY and CDR2 is SYGVKD. The V end lost 10 bases, the J end lost 10 bases, and 14 bases lay between the germline ends. The CDR3 loop is CATARESEQFF. Written as DNA, the CDR3 is TGTGCCACGGCGAGGGAGAGCGAGCAGTTCTTC.

This clone was found a few times. The chain links TRBV5-8 to TRBJ2-5, with TRBD1 as a possible D gene (5 bases). Germline loops: CDR1 SGHTS, CDR2 YDEGEE. The CDR3 has 13 amino acids. Trimming pared 1 base from V and 3 bases from J, leaving 7 bases between. CDR3 in DNA: TGTGCCAGCAGCTTGCAGGGTGAAGAGACCCAGTACTTC. This translates into CASSLQGEETQYF.

The V gene is TRBV4-3, the J gene TRBJ2-7; perhaps TRBD1 as D (6 bases). Germline CDR1 reads LGHNA; CDR2 reads YSLEER. Deletions cut 2 bases from V and 2 bases from J, with 10 bases between. This CDR3 region has 14 residues. The CDR3 DNA reads as TGCGCCAGCAGCCAAACGACAGGAGCCTACGAGCAGTACTTC. Its translation is CASSQTTGAYEQYF.

The chain has TRBV29-1 and TRBJ2-7; tentatively, D is TRBD2 (5 bases). CDR3 size: 11 residues. Looked up from germline, CDR1 is SQVTM and CDR2 is ANQGSEA. V lost 8 bases to trimming and J lost 0 bases, with 8 bases between them. As DNA, the CDR3 is TGCAGCTGTGGGAGCTCCTACGAGCAGTACTTC. This sequence encodes CSCGSSYEQYF.

The V and J genes are TRBV9 and TRBJ2-1; D is perhaps TRBD2 (6 bases). The length of the CDR3 is 13 residues. V lost 0 bases to trimming and J lost 10 bases, with 11 bases between them. Germline CDR1 reads SGDLS; CDR2 reads YYNGEE. The CDR3, as DNA: TGTGCCAGCAGCGTAGTGGAGGGAGGCGAGCAGTTCTTC. This sequence encodes CASSVVEGGEQFF.

The rearrangement uses TRBV27 and TRBJ1-2; TRBD1 aligns across 9 bases. This CDR3 contains 17 residues. The V gene's germline CDR1 is MNHEY and CDR2 SMNVEV (reference sequence). V shed 3 bases and J 4 bases; nucleotides not matched to a gene: 12. The CDR3 protein is CASSLLYPGQGSYGYTF. The DNA for the CDR3 is TGTGCCAGCAGTTTGCTCTATCCGGGACAGGGTAGCTATGGCTACACCTTC.

V is TRBV9 and J is TRBJ1-3; 8 positions agree with TRBD1. Germline V gene sequence: CDR1 SGDLS, CDR2 YYNGEE. This CDR3 spans 15 amino acids. The V gene end was trimmed by 5 bases and the J gene end by 0 bases; junction bases not matched to a gene: 4. The CDR3 DNA reads as TGTGCCAGCAGGGGGACAGGAGACTCTGGAAACACCATATATTTT. The encoded protein is CASRGTGDSGNTIYF.

As concerns this clone: The sample holds other DNA sequences that translate to the same CDR3. CDR3 sequence reads: CATSREVRQRNTEAFF. The CDR3 nucleotides are TGTGCCACCAGCAGAGAAGTAAGACAAAGGAACACTGAAGCTTTCTTT. The rearrangement links TRBV15 to TRBJ1-1; D gene unclear. CDR3 length: 16 amino acids. The V gene lost 0 bases and the J gene lost 1 base, with 12 bases spanning the gap. Germline loops: CDR1 LNHNV, CDR2 YYDKDF (reference sequence).

The rearrangement links TRBV19 to TRBJ2-7; TRBD1 might be the D (6 bases). Looked up from germline, CDR1 is LNHDA and CDR2 is SQIVND (reference sequence). With 5 bases removed from V and 3 bases from J, the gap between germline ends came to 17 bases. The CDR3 spans 15 residues. CDR3 bases: TGTGCCAGTAGTCGCTATCGGGACACGAGCTACGAGCAGTACTTC. This gives the protein CASSRYRDTSYEQYF.

This clone was picked up a small number of times. The chain is built from TRBV5-1 and TRBJ1-2, with 7 positions matching TRBD1. The J segment lost 0 bases and the V segment lost 3 bases, leaving 5 bases of the junction unmatched. Germline values: CDR1 SGHRS, CDR2 YFSETQ. This CDR3 is built from 15 residues. The CDR3 reads CASSYHDRANYGYTF. CDR3 DNA: TGCGCCAGCAGCTACCACGACAGGGCTAACTATGGCTACACCTTC.

The chain links TRBV5-1 to TRBJ2-3; no reliable D call. Per germline, CDR1 SGHRS and CDR2 YFSETQ. This CDR3 contains 14 residues. Trimming stripped 0 bases from V and 1 base from J, with 6 bases between. The DNA for the CDR3 is TGCGCCAGCAGCTTGGCCATTGGCACAGATACGCAGTATTTT. Protein sequence: CASSLAIGTDTQYF.

The chain is built from TRBV6-5 and TRBJ2-7; maybe TRBD1 (5 bases). The CDR3 is 15 amino acids. In germline, CDR1 is MNHEY, CDR2 SVGAGI. Trimming took 3 bases from V and 4 from J, leaving 16 bases between them. The CDR3 is CASSYSNTGAYEQYF. In nucleotides, the CDR3 is TGTGCCAGCAGTTATAGTAACACAGGTGCTTACGAGCAGTACTTC.

This clone has just a few counts. The chain joins TRBV7-9 to TRBJ1-1, with D unclear. Trimming removed 8 bases at V and 1 base at J, with 11 bases between. The CDR3 extends over 13 amino acids. Germline CDR1 and CDR2: SEHNR and FQNEAQ (reference sequence). CDR3 amino acids: CASVFGKNTEAFF. In DNA, the CDR3 is TGTGCCAGCGTCTTCGGGAAGAACACTGAAGCTTTCTTT.

The rearrangement joins TRBV28 to TRBJ1-1, with TRBD1 as a possible D gene (5 bases). V was shortened by 1 base and J by 4 bases, with 10 bases between the two germline ends. This CDR3 comprises 14 residues. CDR1 and CDR2 (germline): MDHEN, SYDVKM. This CDR3 is CASSLSLQATEAFF. In nucleotides, the CDR3 is TGTGCCAGCAGTTTATCTCTACAGGCCACTGAAGCTTTCTTT.

The chain uses TRBV27 and TRBJ2-3; D unclear. The germline V gene encodes CDR1 MNHEY and CDR2 SMNVEV (reference sequence). Trimming removed 2 bases at V and 2 bases at J, with 5 bases between. This CDR3 has 13 amino acids. CDR3 nucleotides: TGTGCCAGCAGTTTAACTAACACAGATACGCAGTATTTT. Its translation: CASSLTNTDTQYF.